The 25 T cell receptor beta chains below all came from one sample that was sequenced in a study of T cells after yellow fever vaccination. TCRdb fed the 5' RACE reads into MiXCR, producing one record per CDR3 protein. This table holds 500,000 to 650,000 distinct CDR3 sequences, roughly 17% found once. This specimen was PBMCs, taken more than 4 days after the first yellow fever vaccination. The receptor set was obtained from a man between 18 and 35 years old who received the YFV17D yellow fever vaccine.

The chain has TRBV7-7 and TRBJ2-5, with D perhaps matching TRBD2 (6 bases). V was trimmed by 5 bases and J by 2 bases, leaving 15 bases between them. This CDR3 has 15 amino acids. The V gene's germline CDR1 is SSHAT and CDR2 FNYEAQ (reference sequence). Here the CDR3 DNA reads TGTGCCAGCAGCCCCGGCGGGGTCGCTCAAGAGACCCAGTACTTC. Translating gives CASSPGGVAQETQYF.

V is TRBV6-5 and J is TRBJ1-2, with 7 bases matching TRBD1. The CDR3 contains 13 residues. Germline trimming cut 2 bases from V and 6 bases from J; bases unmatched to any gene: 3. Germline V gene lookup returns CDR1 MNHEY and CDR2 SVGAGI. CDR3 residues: CASSYGTVNGYTF. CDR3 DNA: TGTGCCAGCAGTTACGGGACAGTGAATGGCTACACCTTC.

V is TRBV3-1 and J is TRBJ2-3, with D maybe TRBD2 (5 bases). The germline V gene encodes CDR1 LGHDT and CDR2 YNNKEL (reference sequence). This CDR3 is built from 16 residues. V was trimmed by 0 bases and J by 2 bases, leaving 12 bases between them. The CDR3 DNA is TGTGCCAGCAGCCAAGAAGGACTTCCCTTCACAGATACGCAGTATTTT. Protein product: CASSQEGLPFTDTQYF.

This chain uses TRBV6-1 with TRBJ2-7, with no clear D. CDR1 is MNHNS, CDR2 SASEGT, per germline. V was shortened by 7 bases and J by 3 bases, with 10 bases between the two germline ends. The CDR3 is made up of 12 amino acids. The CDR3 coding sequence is TGTGCCAGCACCGACCAGTTCTACGAGCAGTACTTC. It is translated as CASTDQFYEQYF.

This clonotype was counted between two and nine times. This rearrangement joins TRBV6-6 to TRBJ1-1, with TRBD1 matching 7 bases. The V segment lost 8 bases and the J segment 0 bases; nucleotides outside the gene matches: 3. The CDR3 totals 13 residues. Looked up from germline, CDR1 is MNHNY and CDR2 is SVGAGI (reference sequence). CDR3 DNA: TGTGCCAGCGAGACAGGGTTGAACACTGAAGCTTTCTTT. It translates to CASETGLNTEAFF.

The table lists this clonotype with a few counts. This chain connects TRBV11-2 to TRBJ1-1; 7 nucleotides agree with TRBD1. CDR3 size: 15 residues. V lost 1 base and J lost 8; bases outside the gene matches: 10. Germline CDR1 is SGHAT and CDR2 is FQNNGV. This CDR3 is CASSLALTRQGEAFF. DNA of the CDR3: TGTGCCAGCAGCTTAGCCTTGACTCGACAGGGCGAAGCTTTCTTT.

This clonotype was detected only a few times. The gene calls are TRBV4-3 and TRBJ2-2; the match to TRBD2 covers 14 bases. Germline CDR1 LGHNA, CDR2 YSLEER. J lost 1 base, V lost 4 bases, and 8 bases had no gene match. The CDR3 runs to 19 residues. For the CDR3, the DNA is TGCGCCAGCAGCCCTGGTTGGACTAGCGGGGGGCTGAACACCGGGGAGCTGTTTTTT. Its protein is CASSPGWTSGGLNTGELFF.

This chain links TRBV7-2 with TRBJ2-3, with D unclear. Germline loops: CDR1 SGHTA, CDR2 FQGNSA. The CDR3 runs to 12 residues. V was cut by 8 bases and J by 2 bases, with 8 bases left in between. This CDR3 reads CASGRFTDTQYF. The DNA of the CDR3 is TGTGCCAGCGGCAGGTTCACAGATACGCAGTATTTT.

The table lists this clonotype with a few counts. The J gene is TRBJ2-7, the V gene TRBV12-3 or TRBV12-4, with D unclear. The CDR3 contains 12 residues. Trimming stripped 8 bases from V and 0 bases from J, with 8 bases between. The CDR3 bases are TGTGCCAGCGCTGGGGACTCCTACGAGCAGTACTTC. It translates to CASAGDSYEQYF.

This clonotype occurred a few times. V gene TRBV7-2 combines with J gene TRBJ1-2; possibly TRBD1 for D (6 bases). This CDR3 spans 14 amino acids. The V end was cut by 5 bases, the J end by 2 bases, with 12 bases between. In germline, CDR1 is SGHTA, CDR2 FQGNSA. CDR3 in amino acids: CASSSRDKNYGYTF. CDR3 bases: TGTGCCAGCAGCAGCCGGGACAAAAACTATGGCTACACCTTC. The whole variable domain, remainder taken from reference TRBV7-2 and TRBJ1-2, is GAGVSQSPSNKVTEKGKDVELRCDPISGHTALYWYRQSLGQGLEFLIYFQGNSAPDKSGLPSDRFSAERTGGSVSTLTIQRTQQEDSAVYLCASSSRDKNYGYTFGSGTRLTVV.

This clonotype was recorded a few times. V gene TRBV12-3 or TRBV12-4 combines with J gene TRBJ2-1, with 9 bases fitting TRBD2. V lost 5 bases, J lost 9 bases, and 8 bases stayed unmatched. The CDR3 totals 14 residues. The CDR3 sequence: CASSRGGALSEQFF. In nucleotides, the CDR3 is TGTGCCAGCAGTCGCGGGGGGGCCTTAAGTGAGCAGTTCTTC.

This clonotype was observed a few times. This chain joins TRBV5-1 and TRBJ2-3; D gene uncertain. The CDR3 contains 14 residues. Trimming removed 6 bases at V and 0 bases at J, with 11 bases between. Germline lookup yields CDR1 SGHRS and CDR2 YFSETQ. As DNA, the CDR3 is TGCGCCAGCACCCTTTCTCTTAGCACAGATACGCAGTATTTT. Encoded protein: CASTLSLSTDTQYF.

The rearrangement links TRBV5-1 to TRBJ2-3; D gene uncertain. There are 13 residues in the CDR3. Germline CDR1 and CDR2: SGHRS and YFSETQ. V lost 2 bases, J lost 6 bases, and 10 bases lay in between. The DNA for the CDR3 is TGCGCCAGCAGCTTCCCGGACCCCGATACGCAGTATTTT. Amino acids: CASSFPDPDTQYF.

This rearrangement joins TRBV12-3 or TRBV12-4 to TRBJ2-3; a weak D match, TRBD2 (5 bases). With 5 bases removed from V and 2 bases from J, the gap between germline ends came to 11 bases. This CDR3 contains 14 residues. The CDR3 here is CASSRADHTDTQYF. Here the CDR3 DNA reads TGTGCCAGCAGTCGAGCGGACCACACAGATACGCAGTATTTT.

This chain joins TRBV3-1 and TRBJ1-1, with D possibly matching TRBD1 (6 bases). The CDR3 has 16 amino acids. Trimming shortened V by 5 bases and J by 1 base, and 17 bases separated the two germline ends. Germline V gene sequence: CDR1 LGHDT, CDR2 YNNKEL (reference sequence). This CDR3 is CASSYNRVHPNTEAFF. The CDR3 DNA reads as TGTGCCAGCAGCTACAACAGGGTTCACCCGAACACTGAAGCTTTCTTT.

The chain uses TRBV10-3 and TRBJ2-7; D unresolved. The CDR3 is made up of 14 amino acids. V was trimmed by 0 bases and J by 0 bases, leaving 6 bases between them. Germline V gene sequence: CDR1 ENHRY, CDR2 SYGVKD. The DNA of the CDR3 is TGTGCCATCAGTGAGTCCGGCGACTCCTACGAGCAGTACTTC. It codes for CAISESGDSYEQYF.

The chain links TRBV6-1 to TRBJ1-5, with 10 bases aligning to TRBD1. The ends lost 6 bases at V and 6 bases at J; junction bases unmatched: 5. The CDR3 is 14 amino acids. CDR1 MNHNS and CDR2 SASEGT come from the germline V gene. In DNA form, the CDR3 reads TGTGCCAGCAGCAGGGACAGGGGCACTCAGCCCCAGCATTTT. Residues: CASSRDRGTQPQHF.

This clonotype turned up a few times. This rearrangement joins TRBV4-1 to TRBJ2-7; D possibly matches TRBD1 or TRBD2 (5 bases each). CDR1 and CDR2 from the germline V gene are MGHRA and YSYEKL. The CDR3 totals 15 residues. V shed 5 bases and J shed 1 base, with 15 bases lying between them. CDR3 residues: CASSGGLGESYEQYF. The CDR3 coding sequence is TGCGCCAGCAGCGGGGGTTTGGGGGAATCCTACGAGCAGTACTTC.

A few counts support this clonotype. The CDR3 is CASSLRTGAGGLTDTQYF. CDR3 in DNA: TGTGCCAGCAGCTTACGGACTGGGGCGGGGGGACTCACAGATACGCAGTATTTT. This chain joins TRBV11-2 and TRBJ2-3; 8 nucleotides line up with TRBD2. This CDR3 has 18 residues. The V gene end was trimmed by 2 bases and the J gene end by 2 bases; junction bases not matched to a gene: 12. Looked up from germline, CDR1 is SGHAT and CDR2 is FQNNGV.

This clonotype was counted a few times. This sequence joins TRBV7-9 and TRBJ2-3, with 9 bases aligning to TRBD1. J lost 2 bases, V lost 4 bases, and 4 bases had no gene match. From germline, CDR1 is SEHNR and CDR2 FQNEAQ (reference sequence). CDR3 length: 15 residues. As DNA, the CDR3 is TGTGCCAGCAGCTGGGGACAGGGACCCACAGATACGCAGTATTTT. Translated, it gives CASSWGQGPTDTQYF.

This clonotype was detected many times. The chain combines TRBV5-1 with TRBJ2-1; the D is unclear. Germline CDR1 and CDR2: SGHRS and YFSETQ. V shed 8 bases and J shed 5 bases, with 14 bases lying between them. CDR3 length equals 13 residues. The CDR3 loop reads CASLLMTHNEQFF. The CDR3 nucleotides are TGCGCCAGTCTTCTAATGACTCACAATGAGCAGTTCTTC. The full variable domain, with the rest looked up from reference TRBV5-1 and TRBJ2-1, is KAGVTQTPRYLIKTRGQQVTLSCSPISGHRSVSWYQQTPGQGLQFLFEYFSETQRNKGNFPGRFSGRQFSNSRSEMNVSTLELGDSALYLCASLLMTHNEQFFGPGTRLTVL.

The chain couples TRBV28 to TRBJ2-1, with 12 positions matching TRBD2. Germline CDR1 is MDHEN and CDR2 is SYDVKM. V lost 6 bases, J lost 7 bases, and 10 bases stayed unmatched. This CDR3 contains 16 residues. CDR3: CASSMPSGGASNEQFF. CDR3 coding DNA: TGTGCCAGCAGCATGCCTAGCGGGGGGGCCAGTAATGAGCAGTTCTTC.

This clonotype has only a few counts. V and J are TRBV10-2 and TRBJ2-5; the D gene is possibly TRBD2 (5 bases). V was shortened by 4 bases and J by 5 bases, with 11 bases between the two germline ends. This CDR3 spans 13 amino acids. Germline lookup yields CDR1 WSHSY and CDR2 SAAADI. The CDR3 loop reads CASSGWTGETQYF. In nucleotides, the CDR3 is TGCGCCAGCAGTGGATGGACGGGGGAGACCCAGTACTTC.

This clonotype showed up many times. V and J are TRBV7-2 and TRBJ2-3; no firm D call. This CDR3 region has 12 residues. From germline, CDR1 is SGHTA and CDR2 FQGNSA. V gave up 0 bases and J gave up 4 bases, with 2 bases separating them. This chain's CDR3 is CASSLAPDTQYF. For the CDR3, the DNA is TGTGCCAGCAGCTTAGCCCCAGATACGCAGTATTTT. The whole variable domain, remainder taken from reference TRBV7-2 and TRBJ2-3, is GAGVSQSPSNKVTEKGKDVELRCDPISGHTALYWYRQSLGQGLEFLIYFQGNSAPDKSGLPSDRFSAERTGGSVSTLTIQRTQQEDSAVYLCASSLAPDTQYFGPGTRLTVL.

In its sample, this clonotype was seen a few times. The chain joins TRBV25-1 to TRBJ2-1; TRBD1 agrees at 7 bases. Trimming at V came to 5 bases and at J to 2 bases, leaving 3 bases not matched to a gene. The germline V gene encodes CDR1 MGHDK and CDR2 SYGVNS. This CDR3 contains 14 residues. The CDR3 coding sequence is TGTGCCAGCAGTAAAACAGGGGCCTACAATGAGCAGTTCTTC. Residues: CASSKTGAYNEQFF.